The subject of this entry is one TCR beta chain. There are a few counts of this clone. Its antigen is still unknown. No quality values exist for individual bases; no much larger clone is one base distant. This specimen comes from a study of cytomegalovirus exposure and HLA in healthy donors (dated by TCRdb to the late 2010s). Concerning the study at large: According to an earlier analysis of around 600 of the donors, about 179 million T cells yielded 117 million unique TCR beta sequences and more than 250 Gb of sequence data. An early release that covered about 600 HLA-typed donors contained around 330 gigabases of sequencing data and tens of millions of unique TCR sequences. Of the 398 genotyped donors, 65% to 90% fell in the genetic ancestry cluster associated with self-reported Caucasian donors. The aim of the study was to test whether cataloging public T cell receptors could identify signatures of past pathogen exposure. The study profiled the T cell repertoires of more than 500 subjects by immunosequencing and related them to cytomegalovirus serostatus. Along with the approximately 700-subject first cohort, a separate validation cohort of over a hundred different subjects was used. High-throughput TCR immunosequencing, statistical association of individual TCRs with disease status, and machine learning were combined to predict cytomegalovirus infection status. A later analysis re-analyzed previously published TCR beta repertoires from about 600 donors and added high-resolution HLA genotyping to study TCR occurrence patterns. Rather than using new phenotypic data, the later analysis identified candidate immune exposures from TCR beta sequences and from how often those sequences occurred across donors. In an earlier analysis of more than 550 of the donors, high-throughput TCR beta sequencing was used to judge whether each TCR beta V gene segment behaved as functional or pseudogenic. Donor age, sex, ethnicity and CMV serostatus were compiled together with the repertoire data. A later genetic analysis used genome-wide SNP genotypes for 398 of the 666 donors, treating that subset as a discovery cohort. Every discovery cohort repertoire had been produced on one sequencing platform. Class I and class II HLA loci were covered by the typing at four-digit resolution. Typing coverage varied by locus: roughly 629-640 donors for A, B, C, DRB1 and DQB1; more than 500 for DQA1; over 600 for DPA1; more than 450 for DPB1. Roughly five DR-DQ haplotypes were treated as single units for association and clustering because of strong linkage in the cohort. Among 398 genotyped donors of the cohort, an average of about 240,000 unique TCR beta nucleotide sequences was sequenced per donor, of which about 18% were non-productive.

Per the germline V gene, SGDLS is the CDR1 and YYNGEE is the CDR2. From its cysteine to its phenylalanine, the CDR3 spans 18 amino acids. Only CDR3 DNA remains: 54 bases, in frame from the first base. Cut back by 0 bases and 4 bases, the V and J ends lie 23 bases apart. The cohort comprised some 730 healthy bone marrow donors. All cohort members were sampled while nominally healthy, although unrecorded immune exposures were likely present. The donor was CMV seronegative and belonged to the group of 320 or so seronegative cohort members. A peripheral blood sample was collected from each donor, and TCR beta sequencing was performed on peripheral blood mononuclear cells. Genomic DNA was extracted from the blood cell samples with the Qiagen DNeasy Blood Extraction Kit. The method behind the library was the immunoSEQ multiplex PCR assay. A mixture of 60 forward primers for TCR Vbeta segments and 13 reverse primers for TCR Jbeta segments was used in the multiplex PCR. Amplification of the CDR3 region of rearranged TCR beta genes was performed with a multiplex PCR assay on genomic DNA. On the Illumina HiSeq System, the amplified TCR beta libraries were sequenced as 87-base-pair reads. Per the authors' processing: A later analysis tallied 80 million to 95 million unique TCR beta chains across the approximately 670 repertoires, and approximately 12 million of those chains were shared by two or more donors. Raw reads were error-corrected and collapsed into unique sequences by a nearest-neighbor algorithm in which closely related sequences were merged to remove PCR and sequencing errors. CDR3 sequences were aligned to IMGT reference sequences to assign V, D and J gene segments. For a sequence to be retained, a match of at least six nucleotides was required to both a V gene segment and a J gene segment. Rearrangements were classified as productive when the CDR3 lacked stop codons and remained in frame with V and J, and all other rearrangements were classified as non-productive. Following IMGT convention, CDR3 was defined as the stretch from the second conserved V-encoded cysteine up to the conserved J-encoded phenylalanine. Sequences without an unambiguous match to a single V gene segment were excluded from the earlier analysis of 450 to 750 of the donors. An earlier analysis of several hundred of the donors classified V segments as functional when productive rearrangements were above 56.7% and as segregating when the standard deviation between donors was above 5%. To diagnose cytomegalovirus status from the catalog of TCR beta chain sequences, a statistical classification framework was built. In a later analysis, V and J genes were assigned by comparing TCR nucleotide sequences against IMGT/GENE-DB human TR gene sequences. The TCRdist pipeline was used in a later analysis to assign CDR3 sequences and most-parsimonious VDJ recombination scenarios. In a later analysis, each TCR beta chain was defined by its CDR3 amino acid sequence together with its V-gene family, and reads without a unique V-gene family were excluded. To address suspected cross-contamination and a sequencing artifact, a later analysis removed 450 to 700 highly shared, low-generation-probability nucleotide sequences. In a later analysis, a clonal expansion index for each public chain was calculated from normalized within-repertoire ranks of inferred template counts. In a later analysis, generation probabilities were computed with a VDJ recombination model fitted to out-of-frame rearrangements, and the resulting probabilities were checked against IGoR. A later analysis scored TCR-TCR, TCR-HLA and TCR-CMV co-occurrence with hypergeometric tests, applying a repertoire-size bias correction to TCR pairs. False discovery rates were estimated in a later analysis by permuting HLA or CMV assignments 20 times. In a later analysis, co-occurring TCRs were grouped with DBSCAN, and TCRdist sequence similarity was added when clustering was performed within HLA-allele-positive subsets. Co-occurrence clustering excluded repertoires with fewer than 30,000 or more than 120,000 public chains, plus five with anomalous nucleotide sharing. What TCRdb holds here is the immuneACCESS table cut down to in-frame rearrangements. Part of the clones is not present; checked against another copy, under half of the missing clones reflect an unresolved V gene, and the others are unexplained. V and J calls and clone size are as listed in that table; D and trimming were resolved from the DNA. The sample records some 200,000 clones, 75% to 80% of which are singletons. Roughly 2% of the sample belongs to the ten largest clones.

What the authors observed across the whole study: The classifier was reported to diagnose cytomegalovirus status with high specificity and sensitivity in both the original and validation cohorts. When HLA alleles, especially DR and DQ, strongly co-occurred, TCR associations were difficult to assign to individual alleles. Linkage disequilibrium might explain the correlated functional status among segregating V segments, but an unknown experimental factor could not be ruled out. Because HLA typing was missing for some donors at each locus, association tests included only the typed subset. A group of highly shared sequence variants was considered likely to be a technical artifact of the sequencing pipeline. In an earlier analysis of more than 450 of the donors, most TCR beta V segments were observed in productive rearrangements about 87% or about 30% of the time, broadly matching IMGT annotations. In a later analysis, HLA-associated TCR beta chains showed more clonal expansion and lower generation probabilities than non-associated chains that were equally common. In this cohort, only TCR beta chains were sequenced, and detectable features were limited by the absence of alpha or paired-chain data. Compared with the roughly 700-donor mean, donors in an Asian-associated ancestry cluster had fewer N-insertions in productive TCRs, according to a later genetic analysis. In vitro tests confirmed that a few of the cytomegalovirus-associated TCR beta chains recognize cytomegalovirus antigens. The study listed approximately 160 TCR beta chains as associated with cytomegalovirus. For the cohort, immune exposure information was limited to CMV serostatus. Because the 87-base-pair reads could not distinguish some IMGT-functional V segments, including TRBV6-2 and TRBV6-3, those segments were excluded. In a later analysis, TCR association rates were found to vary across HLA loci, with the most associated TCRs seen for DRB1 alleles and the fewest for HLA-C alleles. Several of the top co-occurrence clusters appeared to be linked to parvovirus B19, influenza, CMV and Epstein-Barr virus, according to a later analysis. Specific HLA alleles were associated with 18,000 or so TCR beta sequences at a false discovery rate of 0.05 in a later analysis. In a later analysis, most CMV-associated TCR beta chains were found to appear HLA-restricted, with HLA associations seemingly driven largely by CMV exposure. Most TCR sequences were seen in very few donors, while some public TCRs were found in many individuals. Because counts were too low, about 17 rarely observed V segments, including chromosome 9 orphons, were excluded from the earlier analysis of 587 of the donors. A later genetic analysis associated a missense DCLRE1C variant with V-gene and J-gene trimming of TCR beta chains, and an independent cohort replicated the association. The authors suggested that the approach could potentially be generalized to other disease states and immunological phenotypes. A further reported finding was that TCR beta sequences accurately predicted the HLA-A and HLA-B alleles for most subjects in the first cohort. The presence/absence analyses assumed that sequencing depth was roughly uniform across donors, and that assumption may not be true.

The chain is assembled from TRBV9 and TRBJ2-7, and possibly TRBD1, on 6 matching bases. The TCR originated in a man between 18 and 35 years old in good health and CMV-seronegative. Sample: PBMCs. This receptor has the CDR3 CASSVGSGTPKGIYEQYF. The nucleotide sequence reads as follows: TGTGCCAGCAGCGTAGGATCGGGGACACCGAAGGGGATTTACGAGCAGTACTTC.